This TCR beta chain originates from a study of T cell clonotyping in hematopoietic cell transplantation. Overall study: Recipients were bled about 28 days pretransplant and at posttransplant days 30, 100, 180. Study-level findings and limits: Pathologically expanded recipient clonotypes increased progressively from day 30 to day 180 as diversity fell.

In the case of this clone: Its specificity is not known.

The data were produced by immunoSEQ multiplex PCR, yet TCRdb's version contains in-frame clones alone and is incomplete. The data contain some 8,000 clones, around nine tenths of them seen just once; the ten biggest clones take up 3.5% to 5%. Germline CDR1 reads LNHDA; CDR2 reads SQIVND (reference sequence). V trimming: 5 bases; J trimming: 5 bases; junction bases outside the gene matches: 10. The CDR3 has 16 amino acids. The clonotype was recovered from a male patient over 55 who had an allogeneic stem cell transplant from a related donor, so the T cells may come from the graft donor. Some clones in this sample may be carry-over from other donors' samples. The chain is built from TRBV19 and TRBJ2-5; the match to TRBD2 covers 11 bases. The sequencing used peripheral blood mononuclear cells, collected at the time of graft-versus-host disease after allogeneic stem cell transplant. The CDR3 reads CASSSPGLAVGETQYF. The CDR3 DNA reads as TGTGCCAGTAGTTCACCGGGACTAGCGGTTGGGGAGACCCAGTACTTC.